A selection of T cell receptor beta chains follows, all from one sample in a study of T cell changes during pregnancy in multiple sclerosis. Method: immunoSEQ multiplex PCR; TCRdb's copy keeps in-frame clones and lacks some. The table has tens of thousands of clones, about 96% seen once; the top ten hold over 2%. The starting material was CD8+ T cells from peripheral blood mononuclear cells, obtained after pregnancy. The receptors come from a female donor with multiple sclerosis, enrolled in a pregnancy study. Both conserved end residues are part of each CDR3. The order of the fields is CDR3 protein, CDR3 DNA, D gene, V gene, CDR3 length, J gene, clone size. The D gene is left open where the match is weak. Expanded clones get a size class; other rows say once, few or many, or leave the size out.

CDR3aa: CASSYRGGLSTDTQYF; CDR3nt: TGTGCCAGCAGTTACCGCGGGGGCCTTAGCACAGATACGCAGTATTTT; d_gene: .; v_gene: TRBV6-5; len: 16; j_gene: TRBJ2-3; abundance: .
CDR3aa: CASSLGGVANYGYTF; CDR3nt: TGTGCCAGCAGCTTAGGAGGGGTAGCTAACTATGGCTACACCTTC; d_gene: .; v_gene: TRBV5-4; len: 15; j_gene: TRBJ1-2; abundance: once
CDR3aa: CASSDPDRYLNNEQFF; CDR3nt: TGTGCCAGCAGCGACCCGGACAGGTATCTTAACAATGAGCAGTTCTTC; d_gene: TRBD1; v_gene: TRBV7-8; len: 16; j_gene: TRBJ2-1; abundance: .
CDR3aa: CAGSVLAARYEQYF; CDR3nt: TGTGCCGGTTCCGTGCTAGCGGCTCGCTACGAGCAGTACTTC; d_gene: TRBD2; v_gene: TRBV2; len: 14; j_gene: TRBJ2-7; abundance: .
CDR3aa: CASSPVWIGTAQETQYF; CDR3nt: TGTGCCAGCAGCCCCGTCTGGATTGGGACAGCGCAAGAGACCCAGTACTTC; d_gene: TRBD1; v_gene: TRBV14; len: 17; j_gene: TRBJ2-5; abundance: .
CDR3aa: CASSLRRLADTDTQYF; CDR3nt: TGTGCCAGCAGCTTAAGACGACTAGCGGATACAGATACGCAGTATTTT; d_gene: TRBD2; v_gene: TRBV11-1; len: 16; j_gene: TRBJ2-3; abundance: .
CDR3aa: CASSQAPGAGELFF; CDR3nt: TGTGCCAGCAGCCAAGCCCCAGGGGCCGGGGAGCTGTTTTTT; d_gene: .; v_gene: TRBV4-2; len: 14; j_gene: TRBJ2-2; abundance: .
CDR3aa: CASSQFTSGYNEQFF; CDR3nt: TGTGCCAGCAGCCAATTCACTAGCGGATACAATGAGCAGTTCTTC; d_gene: TRBD2; v_gene: TRBV4-2; len: 15; j_gene: TRBJ2-1; abundance: .
CDR3aa: CASSVRGGEQFF; CDR3nt: TGTGCCAGCAGCGTCCGGGGGGGAGAGCAGTTCTTC; d_gene: TRBD2; v_gene: TRBV27; len: 12; j_gene: TRBJ2-1; abundance: .
CDR3aa: CASRVAGGGNNEQFF; CDR3nt: TGTGCCAGCAGAGTAGCGGGAGGGGGGAACAATGAGCAGTTCTTC; d_gene: TRBD2; v_gene: TRBV2; len: 15; j_gene: TRBJ2-1; abundance: .
CDR3aa: CASREEQGPGELFF; CDR3nt: TGTGCCAGTAGGGAGGAACAGGGCCCCGGGGAGCTGTTTTTT; d_gene: .; v_gene: TRBV19; len: 14; j_gene: TRBJ2-2; abundance: .
CDR3aa: CASSVQGYEQYF; CDR3nt: TGTGCCAGCAGTGTACAGGGGTACGAGCAGTACTTC; d_gene: TRBD1; v_gene: TRBV27; len: 12; j_gene: TRBJ2-7; abundance: .
CDR3aa: CASGVFQGPGYTF; CDR3nt: TGTGCCAGTGGGGTGTTCCAGGGTCCTGGCTACACCTTC; d_gene: .; v_gene: TRBV19; len: 13; j_gene: TRBJ1-2; abundance: .
CDR3aa: CASSLGQGELFF; CDR3nt: TGTGCCAGCAGCTTAGGACAGGGGGAACTGTTTTTT; d_gene: TRBD1; v_gene: TRBV7-9; len: 12; j_gene: TRBJ1-4; abundance: few
CDR3aa: CASSFLGQGISQPQHF; CDR3nt: TGTGCCAGCAGTTTTCTAGGACAGGGGATTTCTCAGCCCCAGCATTTT; d_gene: TRBD1; v_gene: TRBV27; len: 16; j_gene: TRBJ1-5; abundance: once
CDR3aa: CASSNSYEQYF; CDR3nt: TGTGCCAGCAGCAACTCCTACGAGCAGTACTTC; d_gene: .; v_gene: TRBV28; len: 11; j_gene: TRBJ2-7; abundance: .
CDR3aa: CASSQDWSAGGSYEQYF; CDR3nt: TGCGCCAGCAGCCAAGATTGGTCGGCAGGGGGATCCTACGAGCAGTACTTC; d_gene: TRBD1; v_gene: TRBV4-3; len: 17; j_gene: TRBJ2-7; abundance: .
CDR3aa: CASRGGEQYF; CDR3nt: TGTGCCAGCAGGGGGGGCGAGCAGTACTTC; d_gene: .; v_gene: TRBV2; len: 10; j_gene: TRBJ2-7; abundance: .
CDR3aa: CASSERGTSGSHEQFF; CDR3nt: TGTGCCAGTAGTGAAAGGGGGACTAGCGGGAGCCATGAGCAGTTCTTC; d_gene: TRBD2; v_gene: TRBV19; len: 16; j_gene: TRBJ2-1; abundance: .
CDR3aa: CASSTGTDQPTYEQYF; CDR3nt: TGTGCCAGCAGCACAGGGACGGACCAGCCAACCTACGAGCAGTACTTC; d_gene: .; v_gene: TRBV7-9; len: 16; j_gene: TRBJ2-7; abundance: .
CDR3aa: CASSEPAGRGNEQFF; CDR3nt: TGTGCCAGCAGTGAACCAGCGGGACGAGGCAATGAGCAGTTCTTC; d_gene: TRBD2; v_gene: TRBV6-1; len: 15; j_gene: TRBJ2-1; abundance: .
CDR3aa: CASSITPLARVYNEQFF; CDR3nt: TGTGCCAGTAGTATCACTCCACTAGCGAGGGTTTACAATGAGCAGTTCTTC; d_gene: TRBD2; v_gene: TRBV19; len: 17; j_gene: TRBJ2-1; abundance: .
CDR3aa: CASSFERVYNEQFF; CDR3nt: TGTGCCAGCAGTTTCGAGCGGGTGTACAATGAGCAGTTCTTC; d_gene: .; v_gene: TRBV28; len: 14; j_gene: TRBJ2-1; abundance: .
CDR3aa: CSVEVRPSESPYNEQFF; CDR3nt: TGCAGCGTTGAAGTGCGGCCTAGCGAGTCTCCCTACAATGAGCAGTTCTTC; d_gene: .; v_gene: TRBV29-1; len: 17; j_gene: TRBJ2-1; abundance: .
CDR3aa: CASSFGTGYEQYF; CDR3nt: TGTGCCAGCAGTTTTGGGACAGGCTACGAGCAGTACTTC; d_gene: TRBD1; v_gene: TRBV27; len: 13; j_gene: TRBJ2-7; abundance: once
CDR3aa: CASSPRGGLSTDTQYF; CDR3nt: TGTGCCAGCAGTCCGCGGGGGGGCCTTAGCACAGATACGCAGTATTTT; d_gene: TRBD2; v_gene: TRBV27; len: 16; j_gene: TRBJ2-3; abundance: .
CDR3aa: CATSTSWSSYNEQFF; CDR3nt: TGTGCCACCAGCACAAGCTGGAGCTCCTACAATGAGCAGTTCTTC; d_gene: .; v_gene: TRBV15; len: 15; j_gene: TRBJ2-1; abundance: .
CDR3aa: CASSEGEGFTEAFF; CDR3nt: TGTGCCAGCAGTGAAGGGGAGGGTTTCACTGAAGCTTTCTTT; d_gene: .; v_gene: TRBV2; len: 14; j_gene: TRBJ1-1; abundance: .
CDR3aa: CASRWLTGRNTEAFF; CDR3nt: TGTGCCAGCAGGTGGCTGACAGGGAGGAACACTGAAGCTTTCTTT; d_gene: TRBD1; v_gene: TRBV27; len: 15; j_gene: TRBJ1-1; abundance: .
CDR3aa: CASSRAAYEQYF; CDR3nt: TGTGCCAGCTCGCGGGCCGCCTACGAGCAGTACTTC; d_gene: .; v_gene: TRBV2; len: 12; j_gene: TRBJ2-7; abundance: .
CDR3aa: CASSRAGGDDTQYF; CDR3nt: TGTGCCAGCAGTCGCGCAGGGGGTGACGATACGCAGTATTTT; d_gene: TRBD1; v_gene: TRBV2; len: 14; j_gene: TRBJ2-3; abundance: .
CDR3aa: CASSPGLAGVRGETQYF; CDR3nt: TGCGCCAGCTCCCCCGGACTAGCGGGAGTCAGGGGGGAGACCCAGTACTTC; d_gene: TRBD2; v_gene: TRBV10-2; len: 17; j_gene: TRBJ2-5; abundance: .
CDR3aa: CASSAPGTSYEQYF; CDR3nt: TGTGCCAGCAGCGCGCCCGGGACTAGCTACGAGCAGTACTTC; d_gene: TRBD2; v_gene: TRBV5-5; len: 14; j_gene: TRBJ2-7; abundance: .
CDR3aa: CASSLDETSGYEQYF; CDR3nt: TGTGCCAGCAGCTTAGACGAGACTAGCGGCTACGAGCAGTACTTC; d_gene: TRBD2; v_gene: TRBV7-2; len: 15; j_gene: TRBJ2-7; abundance: .
CDR3aa: CASSPQVGTEEETQYF; CDR3nt: TGTGCCAGCAGTCCCCAAGTGGGGACAGAAGAAGAGACCCAGTACTTC; d_gene: TRBD1; v_gene: TRBV27; len: 16; j_gene: TRBJ2-5; abundance: .
CDR3aa: CASSPQNSSPDTQYF; CDR3nt: TGTGCCAGCTCACCCCAGAATTCATCTCCAGATACGCAGTATTTT; d_gene: .; v_gene: TRBV18; len: 15; j_gene: TRBJ2-3; abundance: .
CDR3aa: CASSQGQKYQETQYF; CDR3nt: TGTGCCAGCAGCCAAGGACAGAAGTACCAAGAGACCCAGTACTTC; d_gene: .; v_gene: TRBV14; len: 15; j_gene: TRBJ2-5; abundance: .
CDR3aa: CASSLWAGDYEQYF; CDR3nt: TGTGCCAGCAGCTTGTGGGCGGGAGACTACGAGCAGTACTTC; d_gene: TRBD2; v_gene: TRBV5-4; len: 14; j_gene: TRBJ2-7; abundance: .
CDR3aa: CAWSKGQGFQPQHF; CDR3nt: TGTGCCTGGAGTAAGGGACAGGGGTTTCAGCCCCAGCATTTT; d_gene: TRBD1; v_gene: TRBV30; len: 14; j_gene: TRBJ1-5; abundance: .
CDR3aa: CASSPSGGLTEAFF; CDR3nt: TGCGCCAGCAGCCCCTCCGGGGGATTGACTGAAGCTTTCTTT; d_gene: .; v_gene: TRBV4-1; len: 14; j_gene: TRBJ1-1; abundance: .